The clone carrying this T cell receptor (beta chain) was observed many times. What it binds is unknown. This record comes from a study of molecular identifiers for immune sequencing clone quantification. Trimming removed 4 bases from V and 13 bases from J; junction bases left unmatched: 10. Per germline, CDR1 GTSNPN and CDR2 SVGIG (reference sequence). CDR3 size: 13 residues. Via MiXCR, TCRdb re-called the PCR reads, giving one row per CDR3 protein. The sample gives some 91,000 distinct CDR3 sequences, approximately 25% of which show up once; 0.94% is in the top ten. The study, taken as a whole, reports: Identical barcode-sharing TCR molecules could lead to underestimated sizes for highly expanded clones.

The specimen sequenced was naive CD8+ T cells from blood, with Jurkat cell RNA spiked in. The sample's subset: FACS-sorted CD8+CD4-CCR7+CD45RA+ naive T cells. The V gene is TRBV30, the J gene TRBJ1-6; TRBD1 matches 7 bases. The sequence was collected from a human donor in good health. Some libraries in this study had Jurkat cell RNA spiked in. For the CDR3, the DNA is TGTGCCTGGACCCCGACGGGACAGCTCCCCCTCCACTTT. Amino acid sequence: CAWTPTGQLPLHF. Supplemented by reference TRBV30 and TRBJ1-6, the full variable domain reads SQTIHQWPATLVQPVGSPLSLECTVEGTSNPNLYWYRQAAGRGLQLLFYSVGIGQISSEVPQNLSASRPQDRQFILSSKKLLLSDSGFYLCAWTPTGQLPLHFGNGTRLTVT.